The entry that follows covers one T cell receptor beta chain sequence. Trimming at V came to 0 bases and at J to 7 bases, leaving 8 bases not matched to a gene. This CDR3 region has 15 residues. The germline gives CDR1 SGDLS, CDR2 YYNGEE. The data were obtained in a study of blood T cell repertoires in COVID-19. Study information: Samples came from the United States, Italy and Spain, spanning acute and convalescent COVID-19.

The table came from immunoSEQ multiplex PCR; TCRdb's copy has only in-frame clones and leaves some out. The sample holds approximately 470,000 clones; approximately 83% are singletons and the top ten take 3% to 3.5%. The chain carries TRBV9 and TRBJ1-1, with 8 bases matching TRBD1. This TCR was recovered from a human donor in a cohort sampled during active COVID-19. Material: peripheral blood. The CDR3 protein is CASSVGQGAYVEAFF. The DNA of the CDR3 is TGTGCCAGCAGCGTAGGCCAGGGGGCCTACGTTGAAGCTTTCTTT.